Sequencing of this T cell receptor (beta chain) was carried out in a study of cytomegalovirus exposure and HLA in healthy donors. Study-level background: From 170 million or so T cells, an earlier analysis saw roughly 110 million unique TCR beta sequences. The study, taken as a whole, reports: The study had only CMV serostatus as immune exposure information. Data from an earlier analysis indicated that most TCR beta V segments were productive either about 87% or about 30% of the time.

Sampled while nominally healthy, donors likely had unrecorded immune exposures. Notes on this clone: Its cognate antigen is unknown.

Researchers ran the PCR with 60 Vbeta and 13 Jbeta primers. Produced via immunoSEQ multiplex PCR; TCRdb's table is partial and in-frame only. The sample lists 150,000 to 200,000 clones; approximately 59% were seen once. Trimming stripped 0 bases from V and 8 bases from J, with 14 bases between. In germline, CDR1 is ENHRY, CDR2 SYGVKD. The CDR3 length is 16 residues. This TCR derives from a man between 40 and 49 years old in good health and CMV-seronegative. Sequencing was done on a sample of PBMCs. V is TRBV10-3 and J is TRBJ1-6; D is possibly TRBD1 (5 bases). The CDR3 nucleotides read TGTGCCATCAGTGAGTCCGACAGCTTAGCTGATTCACCCCTCCACTTT. Amino acid sequence: CAISESDSLADSPLHF.